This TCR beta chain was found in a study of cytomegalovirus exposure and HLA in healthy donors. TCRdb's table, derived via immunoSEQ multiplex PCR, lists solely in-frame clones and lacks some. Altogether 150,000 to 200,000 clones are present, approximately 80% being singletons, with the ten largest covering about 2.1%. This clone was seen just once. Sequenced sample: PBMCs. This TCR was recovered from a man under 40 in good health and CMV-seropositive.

CDR3 loop: CASSYSRDVGGEQYF. The CDR3 DNA reads TGTGCCAGCAGTTACTCCCGGGACGTAGGAGGGGAGCAGTACTTC. This sequence joins TRBV6-5 and TRBJ2-7, with a tentative D call TRBD2 (6 bases). The V end lost 0 bases, the J end lost 7 bases, and 16 bases lay between the germline ends. Germline V gives CDR1 MNHEY, CDR2 SVGAGI. The CDR3 is 15 residues long.